Presented here are 8 T cell receptor beta chains from one specimen sequenced in a study of blood T cell repertoires in COVID-19. Libraries were prepared by immunoSEQ multiplex PCR; TCRdb keeps only in-frame clonotypes and omits some of them. The table lists roughly 160,000 clones, 88% of them singletons. Input material: peripheral blood. These receptors came from a man aged 50 or older who had recovered from COVID-19.

The chain couples TRBV5-5 to TRBJ2-1, with a weak D call TRBD2 (5 bases). Germline V gives CDR1 SGHKS, CDR2 YYEKEE (reference sequence). Trimming cost V 0 bases and J 0 bases, with 7 bases left between them. The CDR3 loop spans 15 amino acids. In nucleotides, the CDR3 is TGTGCCAGCAGCTTGGGAGCGGCCTCCTACAATGAGCAGTTCTTC. Its translation: CASSLGAASYNEQFF.

The genes are TRBV28 and TRBJ2-7, with D hard to call. Trimming shortened V by 6 bases and J by 0 bases, and 3 bases separated the two germline ends. The V gene's germline CDR1 is MDHEN and CDR2 SYDVKM. CDR3 length equals 11 residues. The CDR3 bases are TGTGCCAGCAGGGCCTCCTACGAGCAGTACTTC. Amino acids: CASRASYEQYF.

The gene calls are TRBV6-6 and TRBJ1-5, with 9 positions matching TRBD1. CDR1 is MNHNY and CDR2 is SVGAGI in the germline V gene (reference sequence). The CDR3 has 14 residues. Trimming at V came to 6 bases and at J to 13 bases, leaving 13 bases not matched to a gene. The CDR3 here is CASRDPGTGPPQHF. CDR3 nucleotides: TGTGCCAGCAGGGACCCCGGGACAGGGCCTCCGCAGCATTTT.

This chain uses TRBV19 with TRBJ2-1; 7 bases fit TRBD2. Germline CDR1 is LNHDA and CDR2 is SQIVND (reference sequence). The CDR3 is made up of 19 amino acids. J was trimmed by 12 bases and V by 5 bases; bases with no gene match: 28. The CDR3 spells CASSGPRVGREAAMKGQFF. DNA for the CDR3: TGTGCCAGTAGTGGGCCCAGGGTGGGTCGGGAGGCCGCTATGAAGGGGCAGTTCTTC.

The chain couples TRBV28 to TRBJ2-6, with D unclear. Trimming cost V 5 bases and J 0 bases, with 11 bases left between them. From germline, CDR1 is MDHEN and CDR2 SYDVKM. This CDR3 contains 16 residues. CDR3 nucleotides: TGTGCCAGCAGTCCCCACGACATCTCTGGGGCCAACGTCCTGACTTTC. Its translation is CASSPHDISGANVLTF.

The J gene is TRBJ2-7, the V gene TRBV11-3, with D possibly TRBD2 on 6 matching bases. In germline, CDR1 is SGHNT, CDR2 YENEEA. Between the trimmed V and J ends, which lost 1 base and 1 base, there was a span of 17 bases. This CDR3 is 17 amino acids long. CDR3 residues: CASSLGLRSGVSYEQYF. In nucleotides, the CDR3 is TGTGCCAGCAGCTTAGGCCTCCGCTCGGGGGTGTCCTACGAGCAGTACTTC.

This clone is classed as medium-sized. This chain uses TRBV27 with TRBJ2-1; 8 bases map to TRBD2. The V gene's germline CDR1 is MNHEY and CDR2 SMNVEV (reference sequence). This CDR3 is built from 17 residues. J lost 4 bases, V lost 3 bases, and 11 bases had no gene match. The CDR3 is CASSLTSAEEEYNEQFF. The CDR3 DNA reads TGTGCCAGCAGTTTGACTAGCGCGGAGGAGGAGTACAATGAGCAGTTCTTC.

V usage is TRBV27 and J usage is TRBJ1-1; D might be TRBD1 (5 bases). The CDR3 is made up of 19 amino acids. CDR1 MNHEY and CDR2 SMNVEV come from the germline V gene (reference sequence). V was pared by 2 bases and J by 3 bases, with 25 bases between. The CDR3 protein is CASSLSMGWGGMGHTEAFF. CDR3 DNA: TGTGCCAGCAGTTTAAGTATGGGATGGGGAGGGATGGGGCACACTGAAGCTTTCTTT.